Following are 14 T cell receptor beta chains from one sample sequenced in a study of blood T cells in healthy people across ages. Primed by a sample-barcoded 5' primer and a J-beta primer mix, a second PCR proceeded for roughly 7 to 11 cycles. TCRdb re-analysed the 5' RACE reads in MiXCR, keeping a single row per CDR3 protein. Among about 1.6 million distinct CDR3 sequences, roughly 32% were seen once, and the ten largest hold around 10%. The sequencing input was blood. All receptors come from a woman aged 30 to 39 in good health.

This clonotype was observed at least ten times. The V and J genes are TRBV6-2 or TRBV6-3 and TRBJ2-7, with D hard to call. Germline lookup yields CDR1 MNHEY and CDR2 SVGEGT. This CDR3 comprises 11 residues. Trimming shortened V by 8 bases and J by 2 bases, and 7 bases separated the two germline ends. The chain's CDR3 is CASRGPYEQYF. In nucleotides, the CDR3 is TGTGCCAGCCGCGGACCCTACGAGCAGTACTTC.

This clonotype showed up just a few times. The CDR3 nucleotides are TGCAGGAGGGACAGGGACCTAGGAGGACGCACAGATACGCAGTATTTT. As protein: CRRDRDLGGRTDTQYF. The V gene is TRBV20-1, the J gene TRBJ2-3; 9 bases align to TRBD1. Germline CDR1 DFQATT, CDR2 SNEGSKA (reference sequence). The CDR3 length is 16 residues.

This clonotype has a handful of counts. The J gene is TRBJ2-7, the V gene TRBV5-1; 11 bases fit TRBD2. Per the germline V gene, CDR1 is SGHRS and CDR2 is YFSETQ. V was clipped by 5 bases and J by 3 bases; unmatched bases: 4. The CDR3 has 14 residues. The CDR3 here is CASSMGLAVYEQYF. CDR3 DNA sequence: TGCGCCAGCAGTATGGGACTAGCGGTCTACGAGCAGTACTTC.

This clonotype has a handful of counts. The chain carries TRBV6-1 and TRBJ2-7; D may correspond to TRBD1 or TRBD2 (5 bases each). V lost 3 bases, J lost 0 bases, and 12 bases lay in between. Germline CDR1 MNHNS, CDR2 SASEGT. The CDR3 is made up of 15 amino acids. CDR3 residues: CASSEGPTRSYEQYF. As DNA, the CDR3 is TGTGCCAGCAGTGAGGGACCAACCCGCTCCTACGAGCAGTACTTC.

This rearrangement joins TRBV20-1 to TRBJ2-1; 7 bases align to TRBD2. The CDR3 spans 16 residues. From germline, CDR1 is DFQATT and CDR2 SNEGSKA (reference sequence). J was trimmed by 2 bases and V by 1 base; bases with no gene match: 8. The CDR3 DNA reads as TGCAGTGCTAGAGGCCTAACGGGAGGTACCTACAATGAGCAGTTCTTC. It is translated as CSARGLTGGTYNEQFF.

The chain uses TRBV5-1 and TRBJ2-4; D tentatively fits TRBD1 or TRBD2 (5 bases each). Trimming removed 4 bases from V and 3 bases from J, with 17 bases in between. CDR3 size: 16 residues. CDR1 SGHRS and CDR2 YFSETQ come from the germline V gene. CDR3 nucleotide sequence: TGCGCCAGCAGCCACCCCGGGGAAGGGGACAAAAACATTCAGTACTTC. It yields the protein CASSHPGEGDKNIQYF.

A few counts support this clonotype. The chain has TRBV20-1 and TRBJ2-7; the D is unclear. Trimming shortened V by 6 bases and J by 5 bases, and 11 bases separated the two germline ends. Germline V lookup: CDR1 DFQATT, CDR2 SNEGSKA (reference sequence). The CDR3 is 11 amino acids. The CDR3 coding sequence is TGCAGTGCCCCCCTAGAACACGAGCAGTACTTC. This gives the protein CSAPLEHEQYF.

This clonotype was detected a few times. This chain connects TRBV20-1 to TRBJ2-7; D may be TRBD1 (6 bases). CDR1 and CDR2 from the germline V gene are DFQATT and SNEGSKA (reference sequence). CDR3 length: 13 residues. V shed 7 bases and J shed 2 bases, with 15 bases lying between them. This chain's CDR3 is CSVSPTGTYEQYF. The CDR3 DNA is TGCAGTGTTAGCCCGACAGGCACCTACGAGCAGTACTTC.

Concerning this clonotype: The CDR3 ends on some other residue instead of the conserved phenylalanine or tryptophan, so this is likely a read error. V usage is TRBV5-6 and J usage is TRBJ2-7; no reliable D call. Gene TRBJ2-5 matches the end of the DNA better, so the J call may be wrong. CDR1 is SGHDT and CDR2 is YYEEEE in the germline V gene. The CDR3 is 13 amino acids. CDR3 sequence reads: CAGSLSRGETQYL. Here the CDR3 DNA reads TGTGCCGGCAGCTTGTCCAGAGGAGAGACCCAGTACTTA.

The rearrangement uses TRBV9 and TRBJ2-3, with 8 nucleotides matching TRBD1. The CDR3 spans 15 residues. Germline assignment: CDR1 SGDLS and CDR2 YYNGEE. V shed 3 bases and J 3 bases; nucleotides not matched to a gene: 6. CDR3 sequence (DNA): TGTGCCAGCAGCGCCCCGGACAGGGAAACAGATACGCAGTATTTT. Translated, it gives CASSAPDRETDTQYF.

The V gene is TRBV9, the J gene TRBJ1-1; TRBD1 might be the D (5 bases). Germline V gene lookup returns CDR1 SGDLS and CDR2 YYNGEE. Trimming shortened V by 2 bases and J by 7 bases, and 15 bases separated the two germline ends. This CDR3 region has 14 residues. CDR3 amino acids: CASSVQGVTSEAFF. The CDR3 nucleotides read TGTGCCAGCAGCGTCCAGGGTGTAACAAGTGAAGCTTTCTTT.

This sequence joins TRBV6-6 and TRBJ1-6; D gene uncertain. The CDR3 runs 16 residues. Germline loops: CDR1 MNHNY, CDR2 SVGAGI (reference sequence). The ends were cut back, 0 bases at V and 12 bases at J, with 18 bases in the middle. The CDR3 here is CASSYSDFGDSKPLHF. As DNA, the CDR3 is TGTGCCAGCAGTTACTCAGATTTTGGGGATTCGAAACCCCTCCACTTT.

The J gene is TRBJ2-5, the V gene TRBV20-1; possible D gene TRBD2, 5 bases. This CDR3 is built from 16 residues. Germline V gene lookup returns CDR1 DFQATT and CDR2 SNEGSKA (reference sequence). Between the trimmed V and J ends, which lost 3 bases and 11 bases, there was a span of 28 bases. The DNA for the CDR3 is TGCAGTGCTAGTCCTTCCGGGAACTCACTCCTCTCGGAGCAGTACTTC. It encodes CSASPSGNSLLSEQYF.

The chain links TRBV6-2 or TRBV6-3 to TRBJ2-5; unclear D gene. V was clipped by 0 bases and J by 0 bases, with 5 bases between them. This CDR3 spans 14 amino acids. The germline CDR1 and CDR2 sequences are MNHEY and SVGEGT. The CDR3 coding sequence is TGTGCCAGCAGTTACTCAGGGAACCAAGAGACCCAGTACTTC. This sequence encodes CASSYSGNQETQYF.